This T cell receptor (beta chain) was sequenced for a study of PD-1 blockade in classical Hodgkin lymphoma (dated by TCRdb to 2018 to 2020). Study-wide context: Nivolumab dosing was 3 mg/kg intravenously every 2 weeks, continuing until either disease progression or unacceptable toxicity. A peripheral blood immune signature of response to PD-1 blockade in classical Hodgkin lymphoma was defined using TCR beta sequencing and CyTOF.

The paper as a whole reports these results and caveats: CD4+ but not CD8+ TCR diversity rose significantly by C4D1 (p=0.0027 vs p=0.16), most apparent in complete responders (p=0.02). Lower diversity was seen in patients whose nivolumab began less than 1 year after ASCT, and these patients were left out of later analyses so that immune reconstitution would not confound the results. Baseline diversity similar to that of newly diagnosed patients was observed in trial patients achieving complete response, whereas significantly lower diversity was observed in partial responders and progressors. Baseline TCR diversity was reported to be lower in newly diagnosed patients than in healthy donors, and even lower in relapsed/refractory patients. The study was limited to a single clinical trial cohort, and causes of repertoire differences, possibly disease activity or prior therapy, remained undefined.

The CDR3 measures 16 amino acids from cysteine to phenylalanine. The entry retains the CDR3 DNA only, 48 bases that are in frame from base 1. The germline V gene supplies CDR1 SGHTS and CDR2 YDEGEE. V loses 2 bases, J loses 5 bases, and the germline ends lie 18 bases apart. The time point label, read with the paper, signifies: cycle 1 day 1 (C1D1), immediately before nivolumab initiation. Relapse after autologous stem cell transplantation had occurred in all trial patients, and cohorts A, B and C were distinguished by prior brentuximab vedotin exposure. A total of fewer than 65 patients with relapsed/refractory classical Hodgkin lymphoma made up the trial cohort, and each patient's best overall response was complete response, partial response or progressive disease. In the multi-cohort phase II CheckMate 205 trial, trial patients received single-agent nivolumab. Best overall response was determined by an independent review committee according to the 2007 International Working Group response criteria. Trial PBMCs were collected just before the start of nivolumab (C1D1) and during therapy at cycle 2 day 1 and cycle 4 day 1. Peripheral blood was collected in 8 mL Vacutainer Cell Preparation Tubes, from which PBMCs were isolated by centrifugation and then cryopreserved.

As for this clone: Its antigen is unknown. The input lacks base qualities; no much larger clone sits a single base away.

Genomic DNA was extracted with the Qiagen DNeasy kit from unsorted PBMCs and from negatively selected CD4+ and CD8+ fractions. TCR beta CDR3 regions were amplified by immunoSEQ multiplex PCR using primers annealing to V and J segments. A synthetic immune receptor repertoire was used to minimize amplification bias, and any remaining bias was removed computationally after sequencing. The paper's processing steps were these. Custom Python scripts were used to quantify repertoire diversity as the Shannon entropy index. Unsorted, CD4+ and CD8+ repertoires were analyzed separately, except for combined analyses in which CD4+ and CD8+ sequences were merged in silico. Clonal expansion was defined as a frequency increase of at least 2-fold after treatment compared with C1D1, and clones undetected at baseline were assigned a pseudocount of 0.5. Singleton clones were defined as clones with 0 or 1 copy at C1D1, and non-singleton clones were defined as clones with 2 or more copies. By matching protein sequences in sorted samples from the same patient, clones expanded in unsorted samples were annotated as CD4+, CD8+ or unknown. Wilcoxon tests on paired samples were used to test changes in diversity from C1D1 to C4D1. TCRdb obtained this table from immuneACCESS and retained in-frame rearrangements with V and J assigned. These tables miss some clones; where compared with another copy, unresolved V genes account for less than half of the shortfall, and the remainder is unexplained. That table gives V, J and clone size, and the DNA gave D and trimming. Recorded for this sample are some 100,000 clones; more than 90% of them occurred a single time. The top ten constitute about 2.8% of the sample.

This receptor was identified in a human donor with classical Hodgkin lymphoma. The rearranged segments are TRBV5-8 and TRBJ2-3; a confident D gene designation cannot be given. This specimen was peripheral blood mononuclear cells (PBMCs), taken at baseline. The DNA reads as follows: TGTGCCAGCAGCTTTCAGCCCTTTACGCGGAAAGATACGCAGTATTTT. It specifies CASSFQPFTRKDTQYF.